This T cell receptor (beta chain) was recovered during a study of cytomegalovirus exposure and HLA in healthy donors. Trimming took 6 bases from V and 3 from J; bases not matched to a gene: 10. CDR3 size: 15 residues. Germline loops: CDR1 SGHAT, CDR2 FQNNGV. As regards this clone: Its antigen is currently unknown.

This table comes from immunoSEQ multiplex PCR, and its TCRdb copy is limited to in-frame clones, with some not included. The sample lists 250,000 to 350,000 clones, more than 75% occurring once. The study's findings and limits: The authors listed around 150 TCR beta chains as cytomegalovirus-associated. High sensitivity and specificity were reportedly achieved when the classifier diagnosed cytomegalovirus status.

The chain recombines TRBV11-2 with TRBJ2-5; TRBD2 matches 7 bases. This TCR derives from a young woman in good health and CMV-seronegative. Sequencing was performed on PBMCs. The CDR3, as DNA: TGTGCCAGCAGGGGTGGAACTAGCGAGGAAGAGACCCAGTACTTC. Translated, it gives CASRGGTSEEETQYF.